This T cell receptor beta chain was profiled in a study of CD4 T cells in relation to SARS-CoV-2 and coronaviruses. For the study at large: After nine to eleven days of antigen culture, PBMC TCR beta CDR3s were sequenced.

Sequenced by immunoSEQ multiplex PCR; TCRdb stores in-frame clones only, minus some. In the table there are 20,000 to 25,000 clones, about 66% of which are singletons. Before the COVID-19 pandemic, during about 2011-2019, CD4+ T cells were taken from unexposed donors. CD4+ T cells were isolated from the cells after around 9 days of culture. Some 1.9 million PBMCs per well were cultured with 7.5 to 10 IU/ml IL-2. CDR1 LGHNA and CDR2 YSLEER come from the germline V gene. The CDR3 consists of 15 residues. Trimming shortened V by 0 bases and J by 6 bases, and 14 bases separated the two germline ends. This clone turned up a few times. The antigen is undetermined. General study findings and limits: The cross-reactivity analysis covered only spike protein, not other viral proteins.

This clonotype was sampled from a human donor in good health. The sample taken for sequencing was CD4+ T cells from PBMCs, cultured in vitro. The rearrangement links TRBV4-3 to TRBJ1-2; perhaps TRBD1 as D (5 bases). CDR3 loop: CASSQDPGREHGYTF. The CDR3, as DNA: TGCGCCAGCAGCCAAGATCCGGGCAGGGAGCATGGCTACACCTTC.